These 17 T cell receptor beta chains came from one sample sequenced in a study of OX40 agonist ivuxolimab in advanced cancers. Data came from immunoSEQ multiplex PCR; TCRdb stores just in-frame clones and leaves some out. Among about 41,000 clones listed, about 80% were seen once. This material consisted of CD4+ or CD8+ T cells sorted from blood, taken in a trial of the OX40 agonist ivuxolimab. The source of these receptors is an adult with an advanced solid tumor such as melanoma, head and neck, liver or kidney cancer.

The chain carries TRBV5-1 and TRBJ2-1; possible D gene TRBD2, 6 bases. Trimming shortened V by 4 bases and J by 5 bases, and 16 bases separated the two germline ends. CDR1 is SGHRS and CDR2 is YFSETQ in the germline V gene. This CDR3 spans 15 amino acids. The CDR3 sequence: CASSRDGRGHNEQFF. As DNA, the CDR3 is TGCGCCAGCAGCCGCGACGGGCGGGGTCACAATGAGCAGTTCTTC.

The table lists this clone with a count of one. This sequence joins TRBV27 and TRBJ2-7, with 7 bases identical to TRBD1. V gave up 7 bases and J gave up 6 bases; unmatched junction bases: 12. The germline gives CDR1 MNHEY, CDR2 SMNVEV (reference sequence). The CDR3 is made up of 14 amino acids. The CDR3 reads CASIQGQGVGEQYF. The DNA for the CDR3 is TGTGCCAGCATCCAGGGGCAGGGGGTCGGCGAGCAGTACTTC.

The V gene is TRBV27, the J gene TRBJ2-2, with no clear D. From germline, CDR1 is MNHEY and CDR2 SMNVEV (reference sequence). V was trimmed by 3 bases and J by 1 base, leaving 12 bases between them. The CDR3 is made up of 16 amino acids. CDR3 region: CASSLGPWMNTGELFF. The DNA of the CDR3 is TGTGCCAGCAGTTTGGGCCCTTGGATGAACACCGGGGAGCTGTTTTTT.

The rearrangement links TRBV29-1 to TRBJ2-2; TRBD1 matches 9 bases. The ends lost 7 bases at V and 6 bases at J; junction bases unmatched: 9. The germline V gene encodes CDR1 SQVTM and CDR2 ANQGSEA. CDR3 size: 14 residues. The CDR3 DNA reads TGCAGCGCTTGGACAGGGGATGGTGCCGGGGAGCTGTTTTTT. Its translation is CSAWTGDGAGELFF.

The chain has TRBV18 and TRBJ1-4, with D maybe TRBD1 (5 bases). Germline CDR1 is KGHSH and CDR2 is LQKENI. With 5 bases removed from V and 8 bases from J, the gap between germline ends came to 15 bases. This CDR3 region has 14 residues. The CDR3: CASSSIEEGEKLFF. The DNA for the CDR3 is TGTGCCAGCTCATCAATAGAAGAGGGGGAAAAACTGTTTTTT.

This chain uses TRBV6-5 with TRBJ2-7; 7 bases are shared with TRBD2. This CDR3 spans 12 amino acids. Germline trimming cut 6 bases from V and 12 bases from J; bases unmatched to any gene: 11. Looked up from germline, CDR1 is MNHEY and CDR2 is SVGAGI. Written as DNA, the CDR3 is TGTGCCAGCAGCCCCCGGGGGGTAGCTCCGTACTTC. Its protein product is CASSPRGVAPYF.

The chain is built from TRBV5-1 and TRBJ1-1; tentative D call: TRBD1 (5 bases). Germline CDR1 reads SGHRS; CDR2 reads YFSETQ. V was pared by 0 bases and J by 10 bases, with 10 bases between. This CDR3 comprises 12 residues. The CDR3 sequence is CASSLEGQGAFF. The CDR3 DNA follows: TGCGCCAGCAGCTTGGAGGGGCAGGGAGCTTTCTTT.

This chain uses TRBV5-1 with TRBJ2-3; 9 nucleotides match TRBD1. CDR1 is SGHRS and CDR2 is YFSETQ in the germline V gene. V was clipped by 4 bases and J by 0 bases; unmatched bases: 6. The CDR3 loop spans 16 amino acids. CDR3 in DNA: TGCGCCAGCAGCATAGGGACAGGGCTTAGCACAGATACGCAGTATTTT. It encodes CASSIGTGLSTDTQYF. The full variable domain, in which reference TRBV5-1 and TRBJ2-3 provide the parts outside the CDR3, is KAGVTQTPRYLIKTRGQQVTLSCSPISGHRSVSWYQQTPGQGLQFLFEYFSETQRNKGNFPGRFSGRQFSNSRSEMNVSTLELGDSALYLCASSIGTGLSTDTQYFGPGTRLTVL.

The chain combines TRBV18 with TRBJ1-6; tentatively, D is TRBD1 (5 bases). Germline-derived CDR1 and CDR2 are KGHSH and LQKENI. The CDR3 is made up of 16 amino acids. The V gene lost 2 bases and the J gene lost 5 bases, with 13 bases spanning the gap. CDR3 in DNA: TGTGCCAGCTCACCAGAGACAGCGACCAATAATTCACCCCTCCACTTT. The encoded protein is CASSPETATNNSPLHF.

The rearrangement joins TRBV18 to TRBJ2-3; D is perhaps TRBD1 (5 bases). V was clipped by 1 base and J by 4 bases, with 9 bases between them. Germline V gene sequence: CDR1 KGHSH, CDR2 LQKENI. The CDR3 has 14 residues. CDR3 loop: CASSPQGFADTQYF. CDR3 nucleotide sequence: TGTGCCAGCTCACCACAGGGGTTCGCAGATACGCAGTATTTT.

The chain uses TRBV5-8 and TRBJ2-2, with 7 bases matching TRBD1. Germline V CDR1 and CDR2: SGHTS, YDEGEE. This CDR3 has 15 residues. J was trimmed by 4 bases and V by 2 bases; bases with no gene match: 5. The CDR3 loop is CASSLDRVITGELFF. The CDR3, as DNA: TGTGCCAGCAGCTTAGACAGGGTCATCACCGGGGAGCTGTTTTTT.

V and J are TRBV5-4 and TRBJ1-2; D might be TRBD1 (6 bases). Germline lookup yields CDR1 SGHNT and CDR2 YYREEE (reference sequence). The CDR3 contains 13 residues. Trimming pared 5 bases from V and 3 bases from J, leaving 11 bases between. The CDR3 DNA is TGTGCCAGCAGGGAGACAGGAGACTATGGCTACACCTTC. This translates into CASRETGDYGYTF.

The chain joins TRBV19 to TRBJ1-2; 7 bases match TRBD1. Germline CDR1 is LNHDA and CDR2 is SQIVND (reference sequence). The V and J ends lost 1 base and 6 bases, in that order; junction bases with no gene match: 8. The CDR3 sequence is 15 residues long. CDR3 in DNA: TGTGCCAGTAGTATAGGTCCCGGACAGGTGGATGGCTACACCTTC. Amino acid sequence: CASSIGPGQVDGYTF.

This rearrangement joins TRBV19 to TRBJ1-5; D is unclear. There are 15 residues in the CDR3. Germline CDR1 is LNHDA and CDR2 is SQIVND (reference sequence). Trimming left V 5 bases short and J 0 bases short, with 11 bases between. CDR3 loop: CASSEWADSNQPQHF. CDR3 DNA sequence: TGTGCCAGTAGTGAGTGGGCGGATAGCAATCAGCCCCAGCATTTT.

The gene calls are TRBV27 and TRBJ1-1; no clear D. V shed 8 bases and J shed 0 bases, with 13 bases lying between them. This CDR3 has 14 residues. Per germline, CDR1 MNHEY and CDR2 SMNVEV (reference sequence). CDR3 sequence: CASSRDRMNTEAFF. CDR3 bases: TGTGCCAGCTCTCGAGATCGGATGAACACTGAAGCTTTCTTT.

J is TRBJ1-3 and V is TRBV19, with 7 bases lining up with TRBD1. The V gene end was trimmed by 3 bases and the J gene end by 4 bases; junction bases not matched to a gene: 9. The CDR3 is 16 amino acids. Per the germline V gene, CDR1 is LNHDA and CDR2 is SQIVND (reference sequence). The CDR3 coding sequence is TGTGCCAGTAGTATCCCTCATACAGGGGTCGGAAACACCATATATTTT. The encoded protein is CASSIPHTGVGNTIYF.

The rearrangement uses TRBV2 and TRBJ2-5; 10 bases map to TRBD2. This CDR3 is 13 amino acids long. Trimming took 6 bases from V and 6 from J; bases not matched to a gene: 4. Germline CDR1 is SNHLY and CDR2 is FYNNEI. The CDR3 sequence: CASSLLAGKTQYF. DNA of the CDR3: TGTGCCAGCAGCCTACTAGCGGGGAAGACCCAGTACTTC. Complete variable domain (other parts from reference TRBV2 and TRBJ2-5): EPEVTQTPSHQVTQMGQEVILRCVPISNHLYFYWYRQILGQKVEFLVSFYNNEISEKSEIFDDQFSVERPDGSNFTLKIRSTKLEDSAMYFCASSLLAGKTQYFGPGTRLLVL.